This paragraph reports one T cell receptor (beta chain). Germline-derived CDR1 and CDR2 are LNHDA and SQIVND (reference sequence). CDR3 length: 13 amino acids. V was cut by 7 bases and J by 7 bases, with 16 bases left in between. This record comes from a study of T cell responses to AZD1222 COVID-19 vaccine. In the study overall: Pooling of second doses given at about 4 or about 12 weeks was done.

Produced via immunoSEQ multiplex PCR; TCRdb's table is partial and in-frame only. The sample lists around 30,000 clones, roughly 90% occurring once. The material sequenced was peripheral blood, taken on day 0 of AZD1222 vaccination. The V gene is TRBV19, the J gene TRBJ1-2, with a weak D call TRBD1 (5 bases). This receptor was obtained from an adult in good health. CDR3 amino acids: CASKVGPRGGYTF. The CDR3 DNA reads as TGTGCCAGTAAGGTGGGACCGAGGGGTGGCTACACCTTC.